This TCR beta chain stems from a study of blood T cell repertoires in COVID-19. Repertoires were generated with immunoSEQ multiplex PCR, while TCRdb's copy carries only in-frame clones and drops some. The table records some 93,000 clones, roughly 85% of them present only once. The CDR3 totals 16 residues. V dropped 2 bases and J dropped 4 bases, with 14 bases sitting between them. Germline V gene sequence: CDR1 SGHAT, CDR2 FQNNGV. The receptor was isolated from a man in his sixties with acute or convalescent COVID-19. The material sequenced was peripheral blood. The J gene is TRBJ2-2, the V gene TRBV11-2, with TRBD2 as a possible D gene (7 bases). CDR3 residues: CASSLLVGGGTGELFF. CDR3 coding DNA: TGTGCCAGCAGCTTATTGGTGGGAGGGGGCACCGGGGAGCTGTTTTTT.